These T cell receptor beta chains were read from a single sample in a study of blood T cell repertoires in COVID-19. Here immunoSEQ multiplex PCR was the method, and the copy in TCRdb shows in-frame clones only, minus some. Of 150,000 to 200,000 clones listed, 85% to 90% are singletons. The sequenced sample consisted of peripheral blood. The receptor source for this set is a man in his late teens or twenties with active or convalescent COVID-19. Both conserved end residues are part of each CDR3. Each record gives: V gene, clone size, D gene, J gene, CDR3 protein, CDR3 DNA. The D gene is left open where the match is weak. Some rows mark clone size as missing; the rest say once, few, many or name a class of expanded clone.

v_gene: TRBV7-2
abundance: .
d_gene: .
j_gene: TRBJ1-5
CDR3aa: CASSFGSRSNQPQHF
CDR3nt: TGTGCCAGCAGCTTCGGGTCTCGGAGCAATCAGCCCCAGCATTTT

v_gene: TRBV5-1
abundance: .
d_gene: TRBD1
j_gene: TRBJ1-2
CDR3aa: CASRQGVIYGYTF
CDR3nt: TGCGCCAGCAGACAGGGGGTAATCTATGGCTACACCTTC

v_gene: TRBV19
abundance: .
d_gene: TRBD2
j_gene: TRBJ2-1
CDR3aa: CASIASLAGVGEQFF
CDR3nt: TGTGCCAGTATAGCGTCGCTAGCGGGAGTGGGTGAGCAGTTCTTC

v_gene: TRBV3-1/TRBV3-2
abundance: .
d_gene: TRBD1
j_gene: TRBJ1-1
CDR3aa: CASSQDWTGGARTEAFF
CDR3nt: TGTGCCAGCAGCCAAGATTGGACAGGGGGCGCGAGGACTGAAGCTTTCTTT

v_gene: TRBV19
abundance: .
d_gene: TRBD1
j_gene: TRBJ1-5
CDR3aa: CASEPDRVGNQPQHF
CDR3nt: TGTGCCAGTGAACCGGACAGGGTTGGCAATCAGCCCCAGCATTTT

v_gene: TRBV4-1
abundance: once
d_gene: .
j_gene: TRBJ1-3
CDR3aa: CASSQIGLEREENTIYF
CDR3nt: TGCGCCAGCAGCCAAATTGGGCTCGAAAGGGAGGAGAACACCATATATTTT

v_gene: TRBV28
abundance: few
d_gene: TRBD1
j_gene: TRBJ1-2
CDR3aa: CASSAPGQGAFYGYTF
CDR3nt: TGTGCCAGCAGTGCACCGGGACAGGGGGCTTTCTATGGCTACACCTTC

v_gene: TRBV7-3
abundance: .
d_gene: TRBD1
j_gene: TRBJ2-2
CDR3aa: CASSFDGTGGTGELFF
CDR3nt: TGTGCCAGCAGCTTTGACGGGACAGGGGGCACCGGGGAGCTGTTTTTT

v_gene: TRBV18
abundance: .
d_gene: .
j_gene: TRBJ1-5
CDR3aa: CASSFGAGGAGQPQHF
CDR3nt: TGTGCCAGCTCATTCGGAGCGGGGGGCGCGGGTCAGCCCCAGCATTTT

v_gene: TRBV27
abundance: .
d_gene: .
j_gene: TRBJ1-1
CDR3aa: CASHAVPRPYTGEAFF
CDR3nt: TGTGCCAGCCATGCGGTGCCTCGTCCATACACGGGTGAAGCTTTCTTT

v_gene: TRBV9
abundance: .
d_gene: .
j_gene: TRBJ1-1
CDR3aa: CASSVSVNTEAFF
CDR3nt: TGTGCCAGCAGCGTATCCGTCAACACTGAAGCTTTCTTT

v_gene: TRBV5-1
abundance: .
d_gene: .
j_gene: TRBJ1-6
CDR3aa: CASSLDGGMGPLHF
CDR3nt: TGCGCCAGCAGCTTGGACGGCGGGATGGGACCCCTCCACTTT

v_gene: TRBV10-3
abundance: .
d_gene: TRBD1
j_gene: TRBJ1-2
CDR3aa: CAISGTGDYGYTF
CDR3nt: TGTGCCATCAGTGGAACAGGGGACTATGGCTACACCTTC

v_gene: TRBV6-4
abundance: .
d_gene: .
j_gene: TRBJ2-3
CDR3aa: CASSAQTGSTDTQYF
CDR3nt: TGTGCCAGCAGCGCCCAAACGGGAAGCACAGATACGCAGTATTTT

v_gene: TRBV28
abundance: few
d_gene: .
j_gene: TRBJ2-1
CDR3aa: CATVRGSGNEQFF
CDR3nt: TGTGCCACCGTGAGGGGGTCGGGGAATGAGCAGTTCTTC

v_gene: TRBV4-1
abundance: .
d_gene: .
j_gene: TRBJ1-2
CDR3aa: CASSQASVSASGYTF
CDR3nt: TGCGCCAGCAGCCAAGCGTCAGTGAGCGCGTCGGGCTACACCTTC

v_gene: TRBV15
abundance: few
d_gene: .
j_gene: TRBJ1-5
CDR3aa: CATSEGRNQPQHF
CDR3nt: TGTGCCACCTCGGAGGGCCGCAATCAGCCCCAGCATTTT

v_gene: TRBV18
abundance: .
d_gene: .
j_gene: TRBJ1-1
CDR3aa: CASSPVFLTGGAFF
CDR3nt: TGTGCCAGCTCACCAGTGTTCCTGACAGGTGGAGCTTTCTTT

v_gene: TRBV6-4
abundance: many
d_gene: .
j_gene: TRBJ2-2
CDR3aa: CASSQDGAGELFF
CDR3nt: TGTGCCAGCAGTCAAGACGGAGCCGGGGAGCTGTTTTTT

v_gene: TRBV4-2
abundance: .
d_gene: TRBD2
j_gene: TRBJ2-3
CDR3aa: CASSQDGELATADTQYF
CDR3nt: TGTGCCAGCAGCCAAGATGGAGAACTAGCGACGGCAGATACGCAGTATTTT

v_gene: TRBV6-5
abundance: .
d_gene: .
j_gene: TRBJ2-1
CDR3aa: CASSYRGTSDEQFF
CDR3nt: TGTGCCAGCAGTTACCGGGGTACGAGCGATGAGCAGTTCTTC

v_gene: TRBV19
abundance: .
d_gene: .
j_gene: TRBJ2-7
CDR3aa: CASSISGDFYEQYF
CDR3nt: TGTGCCAGTAGTATCTCCGGGGACTTCTACGAGCAGTACTTC

v_gene: TRBV29-1
abundance: .
d_gene: TRBD2
j_gene: TRBJ2-7
CDR3aa: CSVGGRAYEQYF
CDR3nt: TGCAGCGTTGGGGGGAGGGCCTACGAGCAGTACTTC

v_gene: TRBV5-1
abundance: .
d_gene: .
j_gene: TRBJ1-1
CDR3aa: CASGPDRPNTEAFF
CDR3nt: TGCGCCAGCGGCCCTGACAGACCGAACACTGAAGCTTTCTTT

v_gene: TRBV5-1
abundance: .
d_gene: TRBD2
j_gene: TRBJ2-7
CDR3aa: CASSSLAGVNYEQYF
CDR3nt: TGCGCCAGCAGCTCGCTAGCGGGAGTGAACTACGAGCAGTACTTC

v_gene: TRBV18
abundance: once
d_gene: .
j_gene: TRBJ1-5
CDR3aa: CASSPLRQGGQPQHF
CDR3nt: TGTGCCAGCTCACCGCTCCGGCAGGGTGGGCAGCCCCAGCATTTT

v_gene: TRBV5-6
abundance: .
d_gene: .
j_gene: TRBJ2-7
CDR3aa: CASREEGASYEQYF
CDR3nt: TGTGCCAGCAGGGAGGAGGGGGCCTCCTACGAGCAGTACTTC

v_gene: TRBV29-1
abundance: .
d_gene: TRBD2
j_gene: TRBJ2-3
CDR3aa: CSVVGSGRVGTDTQYF
CDR3nt: TGCAGCGTTGTTGGTAGCGGGAGGGTGGGCACAGATACGCAGTATTTT

v_gene: TRBV24-1
abundance: .
d_gene: TRBD1
j_gene: TRBJ1-3
CDR3aa: CATAGTGSGNTIYF
CDR3nt: TGTGCCACCGCCGGGACAGGGTCTGGAAACACCATATATTTT

v_gene: TRBV5-5
abundance: .
d_gene: TRBD1
j_gene: TRBJ2-3
CDR3aa: CASSLVRGQGTDTQYF
CDR3nt: TGTGCCAGCAGCTTGGTCAGGGGGCAAGGGACAGATACGCAGTATTTT

v_gene: TRBV6-5
abundance: .
d_gene: .
j_gene: TRBJ2-1
CDR3aa: CASTTRGTGYNEQFF
CDR3nt: TGTGCCAGCACTACTCGGGGGACGGGCTACAATGAGCAGTTCTTC

v_gene: TRBV20-1
abundance: .
d_gene: .
j_gene: TRBJ1-2
CDR3aa: CSASQEGPDGYTF
CDR3nt: TGCAGTGCTAGTCAGGAAGGCCCAGATGGCTACACCTTC

v_gene: TRBV7-8
abundance: .
d_gene: .
j_gene: TRBJ1-1
CDR3aa: CASSLGHPLGATEAFF
CDR3nt: TGTGCCAGCAGCCTAGGACATCCCCTTGGGGCCACTGAAGCTTTCTTT

v_gene: TRBV7-3
abundance: once
d_gene: .
j_gene: TRBJ1-1
CDR3aa: CASSLNRNTEAFF
CDR3nt: TGTGCCAGCAGCTTAAACAGGAACACTGAAGCTTTCTTT

v_gene: TRBV10-3
abundance: .
d_gene: TRBD1
j_gene: TRBJ1-3
CDR3aa: CAIGQGTYGSGNTIYF
CDR3nt: TGTGCCATCGGACAGGGTACTTATGGCTCTGGAAACACCATATATTTT

v_gene: TRBV6-5
abundance: .
d_gene: .
j_gene: TRBJ1-2
CDR3aa: CASSYQTGERNYGYTF
CDR3nt: TGTGCCAGCAGTTACCAGACAGGAGAGCGTAACTATGGCTACACCTTC

v_gene: TRBV7-6
abundance: .
d_gene: TRBD2
j_gene: TRBJ2-7
CDR3aa: CASSASLSGRQYF
CDR3nt: TGTGCCAGCAGCGCGTCCCTTAGCGGGAGGCAGTACTTC

v_gene: TRBV6-5
abundance: .
d_gene: TRBD1
j_gene: TRBJ2-3
CDR3aa: CASSYGDRGDTQYF
CDR3nt: TGTGCCAGCAGTTACGGGGACAGGGGTGATACGCAGTATTTT

v_gene: TRBV2
abundance: .
d_gene: TRBD1
j_gene: TRBJ1-3
CDR3aa: CASRRAGTAGNTIYF
CDR3nt: TGTGCCAGCAGGAGAGCCGGGACAGCTGGAAACACCATATATTTT

v_gene: TRBV24-1
abundance: .
d_gene: .
j_gene: TRBJ2-3
CDR3aa: CATSDLPQGGDTQYF
CDR3nt: TGTGCCACCAGTGATTTGCCCCAGGGAGGAGATACGCAGTATTTT

v_gene: TRBV4-2
abundance: few
d_gene: .
j_gene: TRBJ1-2
CDR3aa: CASSTPGTEGLF
CDR3nt: TGTGCCAGCAGCACCCCCGGGACGGAGGGACTCTTC

v_gene: TRBV7-9
abundance: .
d_gene: .
j_gene: TRBJ1-6
CDR3aa: CASSLDGDSPLHF
CDR3nt: TGTGCCAGCAGCTTAGACGGGGATTCACCCCTCCACTTT

v_gene: TRBV11-3
abundance: once
d_gene: .
j_gene: TRBJ1-1
CDR3aa: CASSPHPDTGTEAFF
CDR3nt: TGTGCCAGCAGCCCTCACCCTGACACTGGCACTGAAGCTTTCTTT

v_gene: TRBV2
abundance: .
d_gene: TRBD1
j_gene: TRBJ2-7
CDR3aa: CATRGTGTYEQYF
CDR3nt: TGTGCCACCAGGGGGACAGGGACCTACGAGCAGTACTTC

v_gene: TRBV24-1
abundance: once
d_gene: TRBD1
j_gene: TRBJ2-1
CDR3aa: CATSDLKGAPYNEQFF
CDR3nt: TGTGCCACCAGTGATTTGAAGGGGGCCCCCTACAATGAGCAGTTCTTC